A single T cell receptor (beta chain) is shown here with its context. Its antigen is unknown. Blood CD8+ and CD4+ T cells underwent high-throughput TCR beta sequencing. CD8+ and CD4+ T cells were negatively isolated; TEMRA cells were FACS-enriched. This specimen belongs to a study of CD8 T cells in Susac syndrome. Study-wide findings and caveats: A relatively small number of individuals underwent TCR sequencing and HLA analysis.

Random-hexamer reverse transcription was applied to about 0.45 to 1 ug RNA. An immunoSEQ multiplex PCR generated amplified TCR beta CDR3 products spanning 54 Vbeta and 13 Jbeta. Via MiXCR, TCRdb re-called the immunoSEQ multiplex PCR reads, giving one row per CDR3 protein. The data contain some 170,000 distinct CDR3 sequences, over 90% of them seen just once; the ten biggest clones take up 0.099%. The V gene's germline CDR1 is SGHRS and CDR2 YFSETQ. Trimming took off 3 bases at V and 3 bases at J, with 9 bases between the two ends. The length of the CDR3 is 14 residues. This TCR was sampled from a human donor with Susac syndrome. Input material: CD4+ T cells from PBMCs. The V call is TRBV5-1, the J call TRBJ1-4, with D tentatively TRBD1 (5 bases). This CDR3 is CASSSRGANEKLFF. Here the CDR3 DNA reads TGCGCCAGCAGCTCACGGGGGGCTAATGAAAAACTGTTTTTT. The full variable domain, with the rest looked up from reference TRBV5-1 and TRBJ1-4, is KAGVTQTPRYLIKTRGQQVTLSCSPISGHRSVSWYQQTPGQGLQFLFEYFSETQRNKGNFPGRFSGRQFSNSRSEMNVSTLELGDSALYLCASSSRGANEKLFFGSGTQLSVL.